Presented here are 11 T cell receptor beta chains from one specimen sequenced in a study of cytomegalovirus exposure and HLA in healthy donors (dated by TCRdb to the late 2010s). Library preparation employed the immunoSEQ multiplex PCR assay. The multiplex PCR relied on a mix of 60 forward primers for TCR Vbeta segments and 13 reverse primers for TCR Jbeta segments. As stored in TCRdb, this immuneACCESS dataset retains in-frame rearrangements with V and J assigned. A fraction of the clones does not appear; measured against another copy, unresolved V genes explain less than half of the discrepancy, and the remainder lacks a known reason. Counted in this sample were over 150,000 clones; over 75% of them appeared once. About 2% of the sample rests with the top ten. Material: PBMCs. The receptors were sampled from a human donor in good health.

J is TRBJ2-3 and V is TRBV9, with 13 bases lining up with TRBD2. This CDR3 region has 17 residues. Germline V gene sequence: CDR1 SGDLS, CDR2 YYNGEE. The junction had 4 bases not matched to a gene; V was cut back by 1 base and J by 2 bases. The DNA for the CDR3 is TGTGCCAGCAGCGTAACTAGCGGGGGGGCTTACACAGATACGCAGTATTTT. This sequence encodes CASSVTSGGAYTDTQYF.

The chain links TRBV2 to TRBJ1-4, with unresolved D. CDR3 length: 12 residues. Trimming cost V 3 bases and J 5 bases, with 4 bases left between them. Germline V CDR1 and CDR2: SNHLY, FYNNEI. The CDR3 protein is CASSDSNEKLFF. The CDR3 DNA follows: TGTGCCAGCAGTGATTCAAATGAAAAACTGTTTTTT.

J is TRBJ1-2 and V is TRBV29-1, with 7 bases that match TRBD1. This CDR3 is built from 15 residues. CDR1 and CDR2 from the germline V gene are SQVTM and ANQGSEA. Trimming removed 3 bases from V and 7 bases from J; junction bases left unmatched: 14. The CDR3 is CSVDGEGGDRGGYTF. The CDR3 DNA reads TGCAGCGTTGATGGTGAAGGGGGCGATAGGGGTGGCTACACCTTC.

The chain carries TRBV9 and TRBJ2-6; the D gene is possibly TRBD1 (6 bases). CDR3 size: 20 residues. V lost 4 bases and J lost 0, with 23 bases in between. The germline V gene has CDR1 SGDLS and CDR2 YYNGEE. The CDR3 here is CASSPRTAGIYFSGANVLTF. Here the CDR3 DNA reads TGTGCCAGCAGCCCCCGGACAGCTGGAATATATTTCTCTGGGGCCAACGTCCTGACTTTC.

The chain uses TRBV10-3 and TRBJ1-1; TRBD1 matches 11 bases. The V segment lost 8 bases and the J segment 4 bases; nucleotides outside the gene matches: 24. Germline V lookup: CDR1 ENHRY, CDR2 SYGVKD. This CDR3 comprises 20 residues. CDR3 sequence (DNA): TGTGCCATCGGAGCGGACCGACTCCGGGACAGGGGGGTGGTTGTCACTGAAGCTTTCTTT. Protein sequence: CAIGADRLRDRGVVVTEAFF.

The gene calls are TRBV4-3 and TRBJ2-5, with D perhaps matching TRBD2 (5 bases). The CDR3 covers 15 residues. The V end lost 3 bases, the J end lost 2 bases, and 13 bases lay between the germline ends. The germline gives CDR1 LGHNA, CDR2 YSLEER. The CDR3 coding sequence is TGCGCCAGCAGCCAGTTAGGGAGACTACAAGAGACCCAGTACTTC. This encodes CASSQLGRLQETQYF.

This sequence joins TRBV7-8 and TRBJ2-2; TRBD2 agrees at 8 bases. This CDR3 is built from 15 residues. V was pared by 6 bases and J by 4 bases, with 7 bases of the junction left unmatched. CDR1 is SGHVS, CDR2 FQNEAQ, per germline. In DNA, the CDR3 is TGTGCCAGCAGTGGGGGAGCGGGGGCCACCGGGGAGCTGTTTTTT. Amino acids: CASSGGAGATGELFF.

The DNA of the CDR3 is TGTGCCAGCAGCGTAGATAACAGGGACTATGGCTACACCTTC. This codes for CASSVDNRDYGYTF. The chain employs TRBV9 and TRBJ1-2, with D possibly TRBD1 on 6 matching bases. Germline V gene lookup returns CDR1 SGDLS and CDR2 YYNGEE. V dropped 0 bases and J dropped 3 bases, with 9 bases sitting between them. This CDR3 spans 14 amino acids.

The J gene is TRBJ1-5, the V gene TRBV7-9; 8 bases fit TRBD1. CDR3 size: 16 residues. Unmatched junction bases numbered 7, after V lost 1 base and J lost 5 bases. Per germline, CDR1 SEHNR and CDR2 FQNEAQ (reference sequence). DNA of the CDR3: TGTGCCAGCAGCTTAGGGACCGGGACAGGAGATCAGCCCCAGCATTTT. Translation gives CASSLGTGTGDQPQHF.

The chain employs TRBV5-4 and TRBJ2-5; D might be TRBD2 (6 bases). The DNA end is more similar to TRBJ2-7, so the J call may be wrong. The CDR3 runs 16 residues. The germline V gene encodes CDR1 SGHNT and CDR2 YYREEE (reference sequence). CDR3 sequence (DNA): TGTGCCAGCAGCTCCTTAGTGGGGGGTTACTCCTACGAGCAGTACTTC. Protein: CASSSLVGGYSYEQYF.

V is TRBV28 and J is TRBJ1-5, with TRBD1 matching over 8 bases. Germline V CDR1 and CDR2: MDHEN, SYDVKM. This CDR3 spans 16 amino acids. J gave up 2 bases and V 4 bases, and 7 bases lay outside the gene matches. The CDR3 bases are TGTGCCAGCAGTTCGCCCACAGGGGGTGGCAATCAGCCCCAGCATTTT. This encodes CASSSPTGGGNQPQHF.